This T cell receptor (beta chain) was found in a study of read filtering for tumor transcriptome and immune sequencing. Overall study context: Transcriptome libraries were built from DNase-treated RNA.

Study outcomes and limitations: Roughly 80% of IR-seq clonotypes had one read, totaling about 3.5% of reads; RNA-seq: 74.6% and 44.6%. Correlation between methods rose after single-read clonotypes were removed.

From approximately 400 ng of RNA, a library with molecular barcoded alpha/delta and beta/gamma adaptors was made. From the reads, TCRdb called clonotypes with MiXCR, one entry per CDR3 protein. The sample lists 35,000 to 55,000 distinct CDR3 sequences, approximately 12% seen once, with 13% to 15% in the top ten. Of note for this clonotype: The antigen remains unidentified.

The specimen sequenced was a population of CD138-negative cells sorted from bone marrow. This clonotype originated in a donor at least 40 years old with multiple myeloma.

CDR3 loop: CASSPLGLEITGELFF. The DNA of the CDR3 is TGTGCCAGCAGCCCCCTGGGACTAGAGATCACCGGGGAGCTGTTTTTT. This chain uses TRBV11-2 with TRBJ2-2; 8 bases align to TRBD2. The CDR3 length is 16 residues. CDR1 and CDR2 from the germline V gene are SGHAT and FQNNGV. J gave up 4 bases and V 5 bases, and 9 bases lay outside the gene matches.